The rows below give T cell receptor beta chains drawn from one sample of a study of post-analysis software for immune sequencing data. From the PCR reads, TCRdb called clonotypes with MiXCR, one entry per CDR3 protein. Of fewer than 600,000 distinct CDR3 sequences listed, around 40% are singletons. Sequencing was carried out using blood. The receptors shown here come from a girl between 5 and 17 years old with multiple sclerosis. Both conserved end residues are part of each CDR3. The order of the fields is V gene, J gene, clone size, CDR3 length, D gene, CDR3 DNA, CDR3 protein. The D gene is left open where the match is weak. Not every row has a clone size; where given, it reads once, few, many or a size class.

>TRBV13|TRBJ2-1|few|15|TRBD2
TGTGTCAGCAGCCATAGCGGGTTTGGGTACAATGAGCAGTTCTTC
CVSSHSGFGYNEQFF
>TRBV5-1|TRBJ2-7|-|14|-
TGCGCCAGCAGCCTGGTTGGGGGAGGAAGCGAGCAGTACTTC
CASSLVGGGSEQYF
>TRBV19|TRBJ1-2|-|12|-
TGTGCCTGCCTCCTTCTGGACGATGGCTACACCTTC
CACLLLDDGYTF
>TRBV5-1|TRBJ2-5|-|16|-
TGCGCCAGCAGCTTGGGCCCGGAAAAAGGGAAGGAGACCCAGTACTTC
CASSLGPEKGKETQYF
>TRBV4-2|TRBJ2-1|-|17|-
TGTGCCAGCAGCCAAGATTCGGAGGTAGCAGGGTACAATGAGCAGTTCTTC
CASSQDSEVAGYNEQFF
>TRBV28|TRBJ2-7|-|14|TRBD1
TGTGCCAGCAGCTCCGGACAGGGTCCCCACGAGCAGTACTTC
CASSSGQGPHEQYF
>TRBV5-1|TRBJ2-1|-|16|-
TGCGCCAGCAGCCCTGCGGGGGCAGCAGCCTACAATCAGCAGTTCTTC
CASSPAGAAAYNQQFF
>TRBV7-9|TRBJ1-2|few|14|-
TGTGCCAGCAGCTTAGATCAGGCTAACTATGGCTACACCTTC
CASSLDQANYGYTF
>TRBV10-3|TRBJ2-5|-|16|TRBD2
TGTGCCATCAGTGAGTCAAGGCCGGGGGGGCAAGAGACCCAGTACTTC
CAISESRPGGQETQYF
>TRBV28|TRBJ2-7|-|14|-
TGTGCCAGCGGCTTTTCGGGGGCCTCCTACGAGCAGTACTTC
CASGFSGASYEQYF
>TRBV6-6|TRBJ2-3|-|15|TRBD2
TGTGCCAGCAGTACCGGACTAGCGGGAGGTGATACGCAGTATTTT
CASSTGLAGGDTQYF
>TRBV10-2|TRBJ2-7|few|15|-
TGCGCCAGCAGTGAAGGGGACGGCCTGCACTACGAGCAGTACTTC
CASSEGDGLHYEQYF
>TRBV10-3|TRBJ1-2|-|15|TRBD1
TGTGCCATCAGTGCCGGGACAGGGGAGAACTATGGCTACACCTTC
CAISAGTGENYGYTF
>TRBV7-8|TRBJ2-7|few|16|TRBD2
TGTGCCAGCAGCCAGTTAGGACTAGCGGGATCCTACGAGCAGTACTTC
CASSQLGLAGSYEQYF
>TRBV18|TRBJ2-5|-|16|TRBD2
TGTGCCAGCTCACCACCGCAAGCGGGGTACCAAGAGACCCAGTACTTC
CASSPPQAGYQETQYF
>TRBV7-2|TRBJ2-1|-|15|TRBD2
TGTGCCAGCAGCTTAGCTGGGACTAGCGGGAGGGGGCAGTTCTTC
CASSLAGTSGRGQFF
>TRBV12-3/TRBV12-4|TRBJ2-7|few|13|TRBD1
TGTGCCAGCAGCAGGGGACAGTCCTACGAGCAGTACTTC
CASSRGQSYEQYF
>TRBV7-3|TRBJ1-6|-|15|TRBD1
TGTGCCAGCAGCCTGGGGACAGGGGCAAATTCACCCCTCCACTTT
CASSLGTGANSPLHF
>TRBV7-2|TRBJ1-1|-|15|-
TGTGCCAGCAGCTTGGCAGCAACCATGAACACTGAAGCTTTCTTT
CASSLAATMNTEAFF
>TRBV9|TRBJ2-7|few|15|TRBD1
TGTGCCAGCAGCGAAGGACAGGACCACTCCTACGAGCAGTACTTC
CASSEGQDHSYEQYF
>TRBV4-1|TRBJ2-5|-|17|-
TGCGCCAGCAGCCAAAACCCCGGGGCACAACAAAAGGAGACCCAGTACTTC
CASSQNPGAQQKETQYF
>TRBV14|TRBJ1-4|-|12|-
TGTGCCAGCAGCCACGAACAGGAAAAACTGTTTTTT
CASSHEQEKLFF
>TRBV10-2|TRBJ2-6|-|16|-
TGCGCCAGCACCGGAGCGGGCCTATCTGGGGCCAACGTCCTGACTTTC
CASTGAGLSGANVLTF
>TRBV5-1|TRBJ2-7|-|14|-
TGCGCCAGCAGCTTTGACATGGTTTCCTACGAGCAGTACTTC
CASSFDMVSYEQYF
>TRBV1|TRBJ2-1|-|14|-
TGCACCAACCCCGGGACTAGCGGGAGTGGCGAGCAGTTCTTC
CTNPGTSGSGEQFF
>TRBV29-1|TRBJ1-1|-|13|-
TGCAGCGTTGAACGGACTTTGAACACTGAAGCTTTCTTT
CSVERTLNTEAFF
>TRBV5-5|TRBJ1-5|-|16|TRBD1
TGTGCCAGCAGCTTGGTATCGACAGGGGAGGGTCAGCCCCAGCATTTT
CASSLVSTGEGQPQHF
>TRBV7-9|TRBJ2-3|-|14|TRBD2
TGTGCCAGCAGCCGTAGCGGGACTACAGATACGCAGTATTTT
CASSRSGTTDTQYF
>TRBV4-1|TRBJ1-5|-|15|-
TGCGCCAGCAGCCAAGTTCTGCGTTTGGATCAGCCCCAGCATTTT
CASSQVLRLDQPQHF